This T cell receptor beta chain comes out of a study of cytomegalovirus exposure and HLA in healthy donors. Primers: 60 Vbeta forward and 13 Jbeta reverse. Sequencing used immunoSEQ multiplex PCR; TCRdb keeps in-frame clones, though not all of them. This table holds some 52,000 clones. V lost 7 bases to trimming and J lost 1 base; unmatched junction nucleotides: 8. The CDR3 contains 16 residues. Germline V gene data show CDR1 as SNHLY and CDR2 as FYNNEI. Turning to this clone: Its antigen is not identified.

Findings of the study overall: There was a cluster of highly shared sequence variants that was likely a sequencing artifact. Later, TCR association rates were found to vary by HLA locus, highest for DRB1 and lowest for HLA-C.

The sequenced sample consisted of PBMCs. This chain uses TRBV2 with TRBJ1-2, with 11 bases aligning to TRBD1. The receptor's source is a woman in her fifties or sixties in good health and CMV-seropositive. The CDR3 protein is CASTGQGARSNYGYTF. The DNA of the CDR3 is TGTGCCAGCACCGGACAGGGGGCTAGAAGTAACTATGGCTACACCTTC.